The sequence of this TCR beta chain was determined in a study of blood T cell repertoires in COVID-19. The sample holds one count of this clone. Sequencing was performed with immunoSEQ multiplex PCR; in TCRdb, only in-frame clones are kept and a portion is missing. The sample includes 75,000 to 80,000 clones, around 91% of them seen just once. Germline values: CDR1 SNHLY, CDR2 FYNNEI. Between the trimmed V and J ends, which lost 2 bases and 1 base, there was a span of 8 bases. The CDR3 runs to 14 residues. The sequenced sample was peripheral blood. The receptor's source is a human donor in a cohort sampled during active COVID-19. The V call is TRBV2, the J call TRBJ1-2; D is possibly TRBD1 (5 bases). The CDR3 loop reads CASSERTLNYGYTF. CDR3 sequence (DNA): TGTGCCAGCAGTGAAAGGACACTTAACTATGGCTACACCTTC.